The 14 T cell receptor beta chains below come from one sample, sequenced in a study of cytomegalovirus exposure and HLA in healthy donors (dated 2017 in TCRdb). Preparation of the library involved the immunoSEQ multiplex PCR assay. The multiplex PCR relied on a mix of 60 forward primers for TCR Vbeta segments and 13 reverse primers for TCR Jbeta segments. Entries here come from immuneACCESS through TCRdb and include only in-frame sequences with V and J called. Some clones fail to appear in such tables; in the studies checked, an unresolved V gene covers under half of the shortfall, and the cause of the remainder is unknown. This sample holds fewer than 250,000 clones; more than 60% were observed only once. The ten biggest clones cover around 15% of the sample. What was sequenced was PBMCs. These receptor sequences come from a man aged 35-49 years in good health and CMV-seronegative.

The rearrangement joins TRBV6-5 to TRBJ1-2; D ambiguous. V shed 6 bases and J shed 4 bases, with 9 bases lying between them. CDR1 is MNHEY and CDR2 is SVGAGI in the germline V gene. There are 12 residues in the CDR3. CDR3 nucleotide sequence: TGTGCCAGCAGAAGCGAGTCCTATGGCTACACCTTC. It yields the protein CASRSESYGYTF.

This clone was picked up one time. V gene TRBV14 combines with J gene TRBJ1-1; D unresolved. V gave up 4 bases and J gave up 2 bases, with 17 bases separating them. CDR3 length: 16 residues. Germline V gene lookup returns CDR1 SGHDN and CDR2 FVKESK. CDR3 nucleotides: TGTGCCAGCAGCCTGAGGGTCCCTCTTTTCAACACTGAAGCTTTCTTT. Translating gives CASSLRVPLFNTEAFF.

The rearrangement joins TRBV9 to TRBJ2-1; TRBD1 matches at 7 bases. CDR1 is SGDLS, CDR2 YYNGEE, per germline. Unmatched junction bases numbered 4, after V lost 0 bases and J lost 7 bases. This CDR3 is 14 amino acids long. This CDR3 is CASSVVGRGNEQFF. In nucleotides, the CDR3 is TGTGCCAGCAGCGTAGTGGGCAGGGGGAATGAGCAGTTCTTC. Combining the CDR3 with reference TRBV9 and TRBJ2-1 gives the whole variable domain DSGVTQTPKHLITATGQRVTLRCSPRSGDLSVYWYQQSLDQGLQFLIQYYNGEERAKGNILERFSAQQFPDLHSELNLSSLELGDSALYFCASSVVGRGNEQFFGPGTRLTVL.

For this clone: The same CDR3 is also encoded by other DNA sequences in this sample. The chain carries TRBV5-1 and TRBJ2-7, with 11 bases matching TRBD2. The CDR3 is 15 amino acids. V shed 2 bases and J 1 base; nucleotides not matched to a gene: 2. Germline loops: CDR1 SGHRS, CDR2 YFSETQ. CDR3 residues: CASSLGTSGSYEQYF. The DNA for the CDR3 is TGCGCCAGCAGCTTAGGGACTAGCGGTTCCTACGAGCAGTACTTC.

This clone was seen a few times. The CDR3 region is CASSQDRTGGHDTQYF. The CDR3 nucleotides read TGTGCCAGCAGCCAAGATAGGACGGGGGGGCATGATACGCAGTATTTT. The chain carries TRBV5-4 and TRBJ2-3, with 8 positions matching TRBD2. The germline V gene encodes CDR1 SGHNT and CDR2 YYREEE (reference sequence). Trimming took 4 bases from V and 6 from J; bases not matched to a gene: 13. The CDR3 covers 16 residues.

This clone was detected only a few times. The CDR3 region has the DNA TGTGCCAGTAGTATAGAGGAAAAGCGCAGCTCTGGAAACACCATATATTTT. This gives the protein CASSIEEKRSSGNTIYF. The V call is TRBV19, the J call TRBJ1-3, with D hard to call. Looked up from germline, CDR1 is LNHDA and CDR2 is SQIVND (reference sequence). Trimming removed 0 bases at V and 0 bases at J, with 12 bases between. This CDR3 is built from 17 residues.

CDR3 sequence (DNA): TGTGCCAGCAGCCCAGGCAGGGGGACCCCCTACGAGCAGTACTTC. It encodes CASSPGRGTPYEQYF. This rearrangement joins TRBV6-1 to TRBJ2-7; 7 bases map to TRBD1. V lost 6 bases and J lost 2; bases outside the gene matches: 10. Germline V gives CDR1 MNHNS, CDR2 SASEGT. The CDR3 spans 15 residues.

This chain uses TRBV11-2 with TRBJ2-3; 7 nucleotides agree with TRBD1. V shed 5 bases and J 3 bases; nucleotides not matched to a gene: 8. The CDR3 runs to 15 residues. The V gene's germline CDR1 is SGHAT and CDR2 FQNNGV. In nucleotides, the CDR3 is TGTGCCAGCAGCCCTACCGGGACAGCAACAGATACGCAGTATTTT. This encodes CASSPTGTATDTQYF.

J is TRBJ1-2 and V is TRBV27, with TRBD1 as a possible D gene (6 bases). Deletions cut 6 bases from V and 6 bases from J, with 14 bases between. CDR1 and CDR2 from the germline V gene are MNHEY and SMNVEV (reference sequence). This CDR3 is built from 13 residues. CDR3 in DNA: TGTGCCAGCAGCCTGCGGGGGGCCGATGGCTACACCTTC. It specifies CASSLRGADGYTF.

This clone has a handful of counts. The chain recombines TRBV5-5 with TRBJ2-3; no definite D call. The CDR3 spans 12 residues. V shed 4 bases and J shed 2 bases, with 5 bases lying between them. The germline V gene has CDR1 SGHKS and CDR2 YYEKEE (reference sequence). The CDR3 DNA reads TGTGCCAGCAGCCCGGTCACAGATACGCAGTATTTT. Protein product: CASSPVTDTQYF.

In DNA, the CDR3 is TGTGCCAGCAGCTTAGATGGGAGGGAGGGCCGCGACGAGCAGTACTTC. This encodes CASSLDGREGRDEQYF. J is TRBJ2-7 and V is TRBV11-3, with 7 positions matching TRBD2. The germline V gene has CDR1 SGHNT and CDR2 YENEEA. The CDR3 spans 16 residues. V lost 0 bases to trimming and J lost 5 bases; unmatched junction nucleotides: 10.

The CDR3 sequence is CASSFRGGETQYF. The CDR3 DNA sequence: TGTGCCAGCAGCTTCAGGGGTGGGGAGACCCAGTACTTC. The V call is TRBV7-3, the J call TRBJ2-5, with a tentative D call TRBD1 (6 bases). This CDR3 spans 13 amino acids. V lost 3 bases and J 5 bases, leaving 10 bases between the germline ends. Germline CDR1 and CDR2: SGHTA and FQGTGA.

Here the CDR3 DNA reads TGTGCCAGCAGCGTAGCTTTGGACAGGGAGCAAGAGACCCAGTACTTC. Its translation: CASSVALDREQETQYF. The chain is built from TRBV9 and TRBJ2-5; TRBD1 aligns across 8 bases. This CDR3 contains 16 residues. The V gene's germline CDR1 is SGDLS and CDR2 YYNGEE. The J segment lost 2 bases and the V segment lost 0 bases, leaving 6 bases of the junction unmatched.

Only one count was recorded for this clone. The chain is built from TRBV9 and TRBJ2-3; TRBD2 is a possible D gene (5 bases). The CDR3 is made up of 14 amino acids. The germline CDR1 and CDR2 sequences are SGDLS and YYNGEE. The ends were cut back, 0 bases at V and 6 bases at J, with 11 bases in the middle. The CDR3: CASSVAGGGDTQYF. CDR3 coding DNA: TGTGCCAGCAGCGTAGCTGGCGGCGGGGATACGCAGTATTTT.